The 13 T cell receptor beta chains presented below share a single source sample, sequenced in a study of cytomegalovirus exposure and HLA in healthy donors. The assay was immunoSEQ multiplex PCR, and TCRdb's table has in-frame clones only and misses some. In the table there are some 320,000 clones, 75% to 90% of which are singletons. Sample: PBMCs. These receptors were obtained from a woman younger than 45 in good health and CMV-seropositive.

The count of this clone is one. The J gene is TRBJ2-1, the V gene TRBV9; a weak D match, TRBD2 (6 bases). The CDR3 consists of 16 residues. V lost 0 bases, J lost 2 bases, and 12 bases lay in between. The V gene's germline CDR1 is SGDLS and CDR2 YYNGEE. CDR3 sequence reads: CASSVDAGRTYNEQFF. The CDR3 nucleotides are TGTGCCAGCAGCGTAGACGCGGGGAGGACCTACAATGAGCAGTTCTTC.

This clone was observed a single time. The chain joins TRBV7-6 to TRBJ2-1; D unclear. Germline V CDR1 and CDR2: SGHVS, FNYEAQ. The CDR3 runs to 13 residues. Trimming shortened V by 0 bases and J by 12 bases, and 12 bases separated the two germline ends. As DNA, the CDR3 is TGTGCCAGCAGCTTAGCGGGCCCACCACCGCAGTTCTTC. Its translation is CASSLAGPPPQFF. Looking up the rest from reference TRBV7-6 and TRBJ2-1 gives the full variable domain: GAGVSQSPRYKVTKRGQDVALRCDPISGHVSLYWYRQALGQGPEFLTYFNYEAQQDKSGLPNDRFSAERPEGSISTLTIQRTEQRDSAMYRCASSLAGPPPQFFGPGTRLTVL.

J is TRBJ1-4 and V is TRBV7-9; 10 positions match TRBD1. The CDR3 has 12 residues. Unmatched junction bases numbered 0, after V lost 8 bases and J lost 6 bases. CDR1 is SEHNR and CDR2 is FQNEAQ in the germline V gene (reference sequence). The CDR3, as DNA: TGTGCCAGCGGGACAGGGGATGAAAAACTGTTTTTT. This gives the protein CASGTGDEKLFF.

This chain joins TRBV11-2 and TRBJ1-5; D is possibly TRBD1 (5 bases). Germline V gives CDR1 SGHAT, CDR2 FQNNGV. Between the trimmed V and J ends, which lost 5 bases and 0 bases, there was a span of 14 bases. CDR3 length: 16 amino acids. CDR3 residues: CASSLGDRVSNQPQHF. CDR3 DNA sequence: TGTGCCAGCAGCCTGGGGGATCGGGTTAGCAATCAGCCCCAGCATTTT.

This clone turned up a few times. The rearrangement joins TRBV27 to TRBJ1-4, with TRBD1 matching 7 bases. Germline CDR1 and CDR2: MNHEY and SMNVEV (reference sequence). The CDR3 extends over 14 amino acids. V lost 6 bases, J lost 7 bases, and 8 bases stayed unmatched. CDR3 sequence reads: CASRMRGPFEKLFF. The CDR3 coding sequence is TGTGCCAGCAGGATGAGGGGGCCCTTTGAAAAACTGTTTTTT. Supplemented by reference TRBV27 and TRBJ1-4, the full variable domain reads EAQVTQNPRYLITVTGKKLTVTCSQNMNHEYMSWYRQDPGLGLRQIYYSMNVEVTDKGDVPEGYKVSRKEKRNFPLILESPSPNQTSLYFCASRMRGPFEKLFFGSGTQLSVL.

The CDR3 DNA sequence: TGTGCCAGCAGTCCGATGGGACTAGCGGGGACCGCAGATACGCAGTATTTT. As protein: CASSPMGLAGTADTQYF. V gene TRBV28 combines with J gene TRBJ2-3, with 13 bases identical to TRBD2. Germline-derived CDR1 and CDR2 are MDHEN and SYDVKM. V trimming: 5 bases; J trimming: 4 bases; junction bases outside the gene matches: 9. This CDR3 comprises 17 residues.

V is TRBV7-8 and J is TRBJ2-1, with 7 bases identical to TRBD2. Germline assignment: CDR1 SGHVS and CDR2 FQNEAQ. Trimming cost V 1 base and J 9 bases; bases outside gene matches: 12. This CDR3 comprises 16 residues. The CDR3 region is CASSLVPGGGSSEQFF. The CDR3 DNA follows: TGTGCCAGCAGCTTAGTCCCGGGAGGAGGATCAAGTGAGCAGTTCTTC. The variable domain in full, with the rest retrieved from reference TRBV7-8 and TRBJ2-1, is GAGVSQSPRYKVAKRGQDVALRCDPISGHVSLFWYQQALGQGPEFLTYFQNEAQLDKSGLPSDRFFAERPEGSVSTLKIQRTQQEDSAVYLCASSLVPGGGSSEQFFGPGTRLTVL.

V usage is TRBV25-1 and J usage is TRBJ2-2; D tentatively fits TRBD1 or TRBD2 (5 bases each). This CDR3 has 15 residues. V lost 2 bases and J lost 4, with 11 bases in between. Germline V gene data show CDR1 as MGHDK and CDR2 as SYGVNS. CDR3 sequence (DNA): TGTGCCAGCAGTGAACCGGGACCGGTCACCGGGGAGCTGTTTTTT. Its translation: CASSEPGPVTGELFF.

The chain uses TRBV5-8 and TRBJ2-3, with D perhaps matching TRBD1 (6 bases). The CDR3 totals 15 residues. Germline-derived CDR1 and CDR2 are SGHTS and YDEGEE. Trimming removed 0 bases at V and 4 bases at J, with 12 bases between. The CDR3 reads CASSLGAGAADTQYF. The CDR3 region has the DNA TGTGCCAGCAGCTTGGGTGCAGGGGCTGCAGATACGCAGTATTTT.

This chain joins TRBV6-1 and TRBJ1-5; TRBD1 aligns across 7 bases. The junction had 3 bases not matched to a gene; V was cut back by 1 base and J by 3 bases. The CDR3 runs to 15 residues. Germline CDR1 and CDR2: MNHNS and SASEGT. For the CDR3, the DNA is TGTGCCAGCAGTGAAGAAGGGGGCTTCAATCAGCCCCAGCATTTT. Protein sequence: CASSEEGGFNQPQHF.

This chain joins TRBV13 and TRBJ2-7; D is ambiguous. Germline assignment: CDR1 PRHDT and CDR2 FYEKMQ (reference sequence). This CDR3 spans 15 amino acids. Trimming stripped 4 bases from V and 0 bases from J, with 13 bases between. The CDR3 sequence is CASSSVAGDSYEQYF. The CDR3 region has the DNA TGTGCCAGCAGCTCGGTCGCAGGCGACTCCTACGAGCAGTACTTC.

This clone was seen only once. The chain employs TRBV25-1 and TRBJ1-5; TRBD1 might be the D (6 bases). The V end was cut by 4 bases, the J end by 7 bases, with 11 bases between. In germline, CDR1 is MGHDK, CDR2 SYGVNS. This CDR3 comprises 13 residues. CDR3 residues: CASSGGGGQPQHF. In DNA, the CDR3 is TGTGCCAGCAGTGGGGGGGGCGGCCAGCCCCAGCATTTT.

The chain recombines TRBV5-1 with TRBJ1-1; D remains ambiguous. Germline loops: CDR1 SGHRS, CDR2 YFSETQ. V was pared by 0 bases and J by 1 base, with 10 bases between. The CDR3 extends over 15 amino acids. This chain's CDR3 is CASSLASPSNTEAFF. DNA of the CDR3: TGCGCCAGCAGCTTGGCGTCGCCTTCGAACACTGAAGCTTTCTTT.